This T cell receptor beta chain stems from a study of beta chain features in type 1 diabetes. Looking at the study overall: Age, gender and cell yields were similar between patients and healthy donors. Examination spanned approximately 110 million sorted cells from all samples.

Overall study results and limits: VDJ junctions from patients with type 1 diabetes contained fewer insertions and more deletions. Across all four CD4+ subsets, people with type 1 diabetes showed modestly shorter TCRB CDR3s.

Cell sorting via CD45RO/CCR7/CD25/CD127/CD95/CD27 was performed to obtain CD4+ naive, central memory, regulatory and stem cell-like memory cells. V shed 3 bases and J 0 bases; nucleotides not matched to a gene: 6. This CDR3 comprises 16 residues. Looked up from germline, CDR1 is LGHNA and CDR2 is YNFKEQ. Reverse transcription of all isolated RNA meant that expressed TCRB transcripts were sequenced. Method: immunoSEQ multiplex PCR; TCRdb's copy keeps in-frame clones and lacks some. This sample has some 360,000 clones, with around 10% found just once. This clone was seen a handful of times. Its specificity is unknown.

The rearrangement joins TRBV4-2 to TRBJ2-7, with 9 bases aligning to TRBD1. The TCR originated in a man aged 30 to 45 with type 1 diabetes. Sequencing input: central memory CD4+ T cells from blood. The CDR3 DNA reads as TGTGCCAGCAGCCAGGGGCCGGGACAGGGCTCCTACGAGCAGTACTTC. Residues: CASSQGPGQGSYEQYF.